This entry lists 9 T cell receptor beta chains sequenced from one sample in a study of T cell responses to AZD1222 COVID-19 vaccine. Sequencing used immunoSEQ multiplex PCR; TCRdb keeps in-frame clones, though not all of them. This table holds roughly 80,000 clones, roughly 88% found once. The source was peripheral blood, collected on day 0 of MenACWY control vaccination. These receptors came from an adult in good health.

CDR3 sequence (DNA): TGTGCCAGCAGGGCCCTGACAGGGAACACTGAAGCTTTCTTT. Residues: CASRALTGNTEAFF. The V call is TRBV6-5, the J call TRBJ1-1, with D perhaps matching TRBD1 (6 bases). Germline CDR1 MNHEY, CDR2 SVGAGI. Between the trimmed V and J ends, which lost 6 bases and 1 base, there was a span of 12 bases. The CDR3 sequence is 14 residues long.

The chain combines TRBV2 with TRBJ1-4; unclear D gene. The V end was cut by 7 bases, the J end by 5 bases, with 11 bases between. This CDR3 spans 13 amino acids. Germline loops: CDR1 SNHLY, CDR2 FYNNEI. The CDR3 nucleotides read TGTGCCAGCAAGAGACAAGTAAATGAAAAACTGTTTTTT. Translating it yields CASKRQVNEKLFF.

The rearrangement uses TRBV11-2 and TRBJ2-5, with 8 bases matching TRBD2. Germline assignment: CDR1 SGHAT and CDR2 FQNNGV. V was pared by 0 bases and J by 5 bases, with 5 bases of the junction left unmatched. This CDR3 spans 15 amino acids. CDR3 nucleotides: TGTGCCAGCAGCTTAGACGGGGGGGCCGGGGAGACCCAGTACTTC. Its translation is CASSLDGGAGETQYF.

This chain uses TRBV29-1 with TRBJ1-2; D ambiguous. This CDR3 has 12 residues. V was cut by 4 bases and J by 5 bases, with 11 bases left in between. Germline CDR1 is SQVTM and CDR2 is ANQGSEA. In nucleotides, the CDR3 is TGCAGCGTTGGTGGCAGGACTTATGGCTACACCTTC. This encodes CSVGGRTYGYTF.

The chain links TRBV7-8 to TRBJ2-2, with TRBD2 matching 8 bases. Germline assignment: CDR1 SGHVS and CDR2 FQNEAQ. The trim removed 5 bases at V and 2 bases at J, leaving 19 bases unmatched. The CDR3 consists of 20 residues. As DNA, the CDR3 is TGTGCCAGCAGCCTCCCCTCGGAAGCGGGGGCCCCAACCAACACCGGGGAGCTGTTTTTT. This gives the protein CASSLPSEAGAPTNTGELFF.

Notes on this clone: This CDR3 is also generated by other DNA sequences in the sample. The genes are TRBV6-4 and TRBJ1-1; no firm D call. There are 14 residues in the CDR3. V was cut by 4 bases and J by 2 bases, with 11 bases left in between. Per the germline V gene, CDR1 is MRHNA and CDR2 is SNTAGT. CDR3 DNA: TGTGCCAGCAGTGCGGGTCCGGGAAACACTGAAGCTTTCTTT. Translating gives CASSAGPGNTEAFF.

V usage is TRBV7-2 and J usage is TRBJ2-5; a weak D match, TRBD2 (7 bases). This CDR3 is 15 amino acids long. Per germline, CDR1 SGHTA and CDR2 FQGNSA. V lost 6 bases to trimming and J lost 7 bases, with 21 bases between them. CDR3: CASSRTGQRGGTQYF. The CDR3 bases are TGTGCCAGCAGTCGCACGGGACAAAGGGGGGGGACCCAGTACTTC.

This chain's CDR3 is CASTGTGGTGNTIYF. CDR3 bases: TGTGCCAGCACTGGGACAGGGGGAACGGGAAACACCATATATTTT. The V and J genes are TRBV2 and TRBJ1-3; 11 bases match TRBD1. The CDR3 sequence is 15 residues long. The germline CDR1 and CDR2 sequences are SNHLY and FYNNEI. J gave up 4 bases and V 7 bases, and 6 bases lay outside the gene matches. Full variable domain (rest looked up from reference TRBV2 and TRBJ1-3): EPEVTQTPSHQVTQMGQEVILRCVPISNHLYFYWYRQILGQKVEFLVSFYNNEISEKSEIFDDQFSVERPDGSNFTLKIRSTKLEDSAMYFCASTGTGGTGNTIYFGEGSWLTVV.

The chain recombines TRBV5-1 with TRBJ1-2; D is uncertain. The CDR3 totals 15 residues. Trimming shortened V by 0 bases and J by 7 bases, and 16 bases separated the two germline ends. The germline CDR1 and CDR2 sequences are SGHRS and YFSETQ. This CDR3 reads CASSLGAQVGSGYTF. In nucleotides, the CDR3 is TGCGCCAGCAGCTTGGGAGCGCAGGTTGGCTCTGGCTACACCTTC.